Shown below are 7 T cell receptor beta chains from a single sample sequenced in a study of blood T cell repertoires in COVID-19. Method: immunoSEQ multiplex PCR; TCRdb's copy keeps in-frame clones and lacks some. The sample carries 90,000 to 150,000 clones, around four fifths recorded once. The sequencing sample was made of peripheral blood. The receptors derive from a human donor in a cohort sampled during active COVID-19.

CDR3 region: CASSVATGGPYEQYF. DNA for the CDR3: TGTGCCAGCAGCGTAGCTACAGGGGGGCCCTACGAGCAGTACTTC. This sequence joins TRBV9 and TRBJ2-7; 8 nucleotides align to TRBD1. CDR1 is SGDLS and CDR2 is YYNGEE in the germline V gene. V gave up 0 bases and J gave up 2 bases; unmatched junction bases: 4. This CDR3 has 15 residues.

The chain has TRBV28 and TRBJ1-1, with D perhaps TRBD1 (6 bases). Trimming shortened V by 5 bases and J by 0 bases, and 13 bases separated the two germline ends. Looked up from germline, CDR1 is MDHEN and CDR2 is SYDVKM. This CDR3 is built from 15 residues. The CDR3 sequence: CASSINQGMNTEAFF. CDR3 DNA: TGTGCCAGCAGTATAAACCAGGGGATGAACACTGAAGCTTTCTTT.

The genes are TRBV6-5 and TRBJ2-1; D not resolved. V was shortened by 7 bases and J by 8 bases, with 9 bases between the two germline ends. The germline gives CDR1 MNHEY, CDR2 SVGAGI. There are 11 residues in the CDR3. As DNA, the CDR3 is TGTGCCAGCACTCAGTTCGATGAGCAGTTCTTC. Residues: CASTQFDEQFF.

The chain combines TRBV2 with TRBJ1-2, with 8 nucleotides matching TRBD1. The CDR3 totals 13 residues. V shed 2 bases, J shed 6 bases, and the junction held 2 bases outside the gene matches. Germline assignment: CDR1 SNHLY and CDR2 FYNNEI. The CDR3 sequence is CASSEQGANGYTF. The CDR3 nucleotides are TGTGCCAGCAGTGAACAGGGGGCGAATGGCTACACCTTC.

This chain joins TRBV9 and TRBJ1-3; unclear D gene. CDR1 and CDR2 (germline): SGDLS, YYNGEE. Between the trimmed V and J ends, which lost 1 base and 0 bases, there was a span of 11 bases. The CDR3 sequence is 16 residues long. DNA of the CDR3: TGTGCCAGCAGCGTATCTGGAGGGAACTCTGGAAACACCATATATTTT. It is translated as CASSVSGGNSGNTIYF.

V gene TRBV7-2 combines with J gene TRBJ1-5; D is ambiguous. The ends were cut back, 2 bases at V and 6 bases at J, with 5 bases in the middle. The germline V gene encodes CDR1 SGHTA and CDR2 FQGNSA. This CDR3 is built from 12 residues. The CDR3 reads CASSLSSQPQHF. CDR3 DNA sequence: TGTGCCAGCAGCTTAAGCTCTCAGCCCCAGCATTTT. Variable domain in full (rest from reference TRBV7-2 and TRBJ1-5): GAGVSQSPSNKVTEKGKDVELRCDPISGHTALYWYRQSLGQGLEFLIYFQGNSAPDKSGLPSDRFSAERTGGSVSTLTIQRTQQEDSAVYLCASSLSSQPQHFGDGTRLSIL.

This chain uses TRBV7-8 with TRBJ1-6; 11 bases match TRBD1. With V trimmed by 2 bases and J by 9 bases, 15 bases remained unmatched. The germline CDR1 and CDR2 sequences are SGHVS and FQNEAQ. The CDR3 loop spans 19 amino acids. CDR3 amino acids: CASSLIGQGALTGGSPLHF. In DNA, the CDR3 is TGTGCCAGCAGCTTAATCGGACAGGGGGCTCTCACCGGGGGTTCACCCCTCCACTTT. Using reference TRBV7-8 and TRBJ1-6 for the parts outside the CDR3, the full variable domain is GAGVSQSPRYKVAKRGQDVALRCDPISGHVSLFWYQQALGQGPEFLTYFQNEAQLDKSGLPSDRFFAERPEGSVSTLKIQRTQQEDSAVYLCASSLIGQGALTGGSPLHFGNGTRLTVT.